What follows are 2 T cell receptor beta chains derived from one specimen sequenced in a study of post-analysis software for immune sequencing data. Study-level findings and limits: Several TRBV segments, TRBV5-6, TRBV5-1 and TRBV20-1 among them, were found more frequent in patients than controls.

Antigens of these TCRs are unknown. Each TCR beta cDNA library carried unique molecular identifiers. TCRdb itself ran the PCR reads through MiXCR, one entry per CDR3 protein. The repertoire holds about 540,000 distinct CDR3 sequences, with around 31% as singletons. Specimen: blood. Source of these receptors: a girl between 2 and 17 years old with multiple sclerosis.

The V and J genes are TRBV27 and TRBJ2-2; D is ambiguous. Looked up from germline, CDR1 is MNHEY and CDR2 is SMNVEV (reference sequence). The length of the CDR3 is 16 residues. The germline V and J ends were trimmed by 3 bases and 3 bases, with 14 bases remaining between them. CDR3 coding DNA: TGTGCCAGCAGTTTTGCAGGCCGTGGGTACACCGGGGAGCTGTTTTTT. Protein sequence: CASSFAGRGYTGELFF.

V usage is TRBV20-1 and J usage is TRBJ1-1; possible D gene TRBD1, 6 bases. Trimming took off 0 bases at V and 2 bases at J, with 13 bases between the two ends. The CDR3 contains 15 residues. Germline V gene lookup returns CDR1 DFQATT and CDR2 SNEGSKA (reference sequence). As DNA, the CDR3 is TGCAGTGCTAGAGATCTAAGGGGGGTCAACACTGAAGCTTTCTTT. It is translated as CSARDLRGVNTEAFF.